Listed below are T cell receptor beta chains from one sample, sequenced in a study of beta chain features in type 1 diabetes. Here immunoSEQ multiplex PCR was the method, and the copy in TCRdb shows in-frame clones only, minus some. The table records 900,000 or so clones, roughly 17% of them present only once. Material for sequencing was naive CD4+ T cells from blood. The receptors originated from a woman aged 18-35 years in good health. CDR3s include the opening cysteine and the closing phenylalanine or tryptophan. Fields, in order: clone size, J gene, D gene, V gene, CDR3 protein, CDR3 DNA. The D gene is left open where the match is weak. Part of the rows lack a size; the others show once, few, many or a class for expanded clones.

few,TRBJ1-1,NA,TRBV7-9,CASRPDLGRLNTEAFF,TGTGCCAGCAGGCCGGATTTGGGACGGTTGAACACTGAAGCTTTCTTT
NA,TRBJ1-2,NA,TRBV7-2,CASSPGFASYTF,TGTGCCAGCAGCCCAGGGTTTGCGAGCTACACCTTC
few,TRBJ2-4,NA,TRBV4-1,CASSRAGQGKNIQYF,TGCGCCAGCAGCCGCGCGGGACAAGGCAAAAACATTCAGTACTTC
few,TRBJ2-7,NA,TRBV18,CASSPPAGSYEQYF,TGTGCCAGCTCACCACCGGCAGGTTCTTACGAGCAGTACTTC
few,TRBJ2-7,TRBD2,TRBV23-1,CASKIIGRASIPDEQYF,TGCGCCAGCAAGATAATCGGGAGGGCCTCTATTCCCGACGAGCAGTACTTC
few,TRBJ2-1,TRBD2,TRBV18,CASSPLAGGQAEQFF,TGTGCCAGCTCACCATTGGCGGGAGGGCAAGCCGAGCAGTTCTTC
NA,TRBJ1-2,TRBD1,TRBV7-2,CASSKTRDRPNYGYTF,TGTGCCAGCAGCAAGACCCGGGACAGACCTAACTATGGCTACACCTTC
NA,TRBJ2-2,NA,TRBV4-1,CASSQERRSGELFF,TGCGCCAGCAGCCAAGAGCGGAGGTCCGGGGAGCTGTTTTTT
few,TRBJ2-5,TRBD2,TRBV7-2,CASSWTSGQETQYF,TGTGCCAGCAGCTGGACTAGCGGCCAAGAGACCCAGTACTTC
NA,TRBJ2-7,TRBD1,TRBV29-1,CSVVGTGDPYEQYF,TGCAGCGTTGTTGGGACAGGGGACCCCTACGAGCAGTACTTC
NA,TRBJ2-7,NA,TRBV28,CASSLYVGGSYEQYF,TGTGCCAGCAGTTTATATGTGGGAGGATCCTACGAGCAGTACTTC
NA,TRBJ2-1,TRBD2,TRBV9,CASSATSGNNEQFF,TGTGCCAGCAGCGCGACTAGCGGTAACAATGAGCAGTTCTTC
NA,TRBJ2-6,TRBD1,TRBV28,CASVPGTGPSTGANVLTF,TGTGCCAGCGTTCCGGGGACAGGACCCTCTACGGGGGCCAACGTCCTGACTTTC
few,TRBJ2-3,NA,TRBV19,CASSSTGNTDTQYF,TGTGCCAGTAGTTCCACAGGCAACACAGATACGCAGTATTTT
few,TRBJ1-5,NA,TRBV6-6,CASSVRDYSNQPQHF,TGTGCCAGCAGTGTCCGGGACTATAGCAATCAGCCCCAGCATTTT
few,TRBJ2-5,TRBD2,TRBV2,CASSEWGTSGETQYF,TGTGCCAGCAGTGAATGGGGGACTAGCGGAGAGACCCAGTACTTC
NA,TRBJ2-3,TRBD2,TRBV4-3,CASSLSGTSTDTQYF,TGCGCCAGCAGCCTCAGCGGGACTTCCACAGATACGCAGTATTTT
NA,TRBJ2-1,NA,TRBV19,CASSSPQAGNEQFF,TGTGCCAGTAGTAGCCCGCAAGCGGGTAATGAGCAGTTCTTC
NA,TRBJ1-1,NA,TRBV5-6,CASAKNTEAFF,TGTGCCAGTGCAAAAAACACTGAAGCTTTCTTT
few,TRBJ2-7,TRBD1,TRBV7-2,CASSQTGAHEQYF,TGTGCCAGCAGCCAGACAGGGGCCCACGAGCAGTACTTC
NA,TRBJ2-2,TRBD2,TRBV7-3,CASSPLAGSNTGELFF,TGTGCCAGCAGCCCGTTAGCGGGCTCGAACACCGGGGAGCTGTTTTTT
NA,TRBJ1-2,NA,TRBV13,CASSPGQNYGYTF,TGTGCCAGCAGCCCGGGGCAGAACTATGGCTACACCTTC
few,TRBJ2-1,TRBD2,TRBV27,CASSSSGRARASYNEQFF,TGTGCCAGCAGTTCAAGCGGGAGGGCCCGAGCTTCCTACAATGAGCAGTTCTTC
NA,TRBJ2-3,TRBD2,TRBV6-5,CASSPPGLAPDTQYF,TGTGCCAGTTCTCCCCCGGGACTAGCTCCAGATACGCAGTATTTT